Listed below are T cell receptor beta chains from one sample, sequenced in a study of tumour-infiltrating T cells in Burkitt lymphoma. Sequencing used immunoSEQ multiplex PCR; TCRdb keeps in-frame clones, though not all of them. The sample includes around 4,500 clones, about 25% of them seen just once. What was sequenced was tumor tissue. The receptors come from a human donor with diffuse large B-cell lymphoma. Each CDR3 is given without its conserved first and last residue. The D gene is left open where the match is weak. Clone sizes are given selectively: once, few, many, or a class where the clone is expanded.

clone_size	v_call	d_call	j_call	cdr3_aa
-	TRBV4-1	TRBD2	TRBJ2-4	ASSQVTGGPVNIQY
-	TRBV19	-	TRBJ1-5	ASSMATAQH
-	TRBV28	-	TRBJ2-7	ASSSGTEPYEQY
few	TRBV10-3	-	TRBJ1-2	AILERGLQNYGYT
-	TRBV4-3	-	TRBJ2-3	ASSSSLADTQY
-	TRBV10-3	TRBD2	TRBJ2-3	AIRGFGGATDTQY
-	TRBV29-1	-	TRBJ1-1	SVPVGGGAF
few	TRBV25-1	TRBD1	TRBJ2-7	ASNGQGYEQY
few	TRBV6-5	TRBD1	TRBJ1-5	ASRGQVNQPQH
-	TRBV27	TRBD2	TRBJ2-1	ASSRPSGFQKDEQF
few	TRBV5-1	TRBD1	TRBJ2-7	ASSPQGGQGNYEQY
few	TRBV25-1	TRBD1	TRBJ1-1	ASRTAGGAGEAF
few	TRBV7-2	TRBD2	TRBJ2-3	ASSYRTSGVFTDTQY
-	TRBV25-1	-	TRBJ2-3	ASSLAGSTDTQY
few	TRBV7-8	TRBD1	TRBJ2-5	ASSLNRGVETQY
few	TRBV5-1	-	TRBJ2-3	ASSLGGHPTDTQY
-	TRBV6-5	-	TRBJ1-1	ASSFTGGTEAF
few	TRBV4-2	-	TRBJ2-7	ASSQAGLSSYEQY
few	TRBV6-5	-	TRBJ2-7	ASSRGAGTYEQY
few	TRBV29-1	TRBD1	TRBJ1-4	SVPLQGAGLF
few	TRBV6-6	-	TRBJ1-2	ASNQRLISLYGYT
-	TRBV9	-	TRBJ1-1	ASSLLGHGNTEAF
few	TRBV18	TRBD1	TRBJ2-5	ASSGDSAQETQY
-	TRBV5-1	TRBD2	TRBJ2-5	ASSSWGGRETQY
few	TRBV13	-	TRBJ2-1	ASSHRAEQF
-	TRBV5-1	-	TRBJ2-7	ASSSTGWYEQY
few	TRBV4-3	TRBD2	TRBJ2-3	ASSQDLGLAGGDTQY
-	TRBV30	-	TRBJ1-2	AWSVPGQKGYT
-	TRBV12-5	-	TRBJ2-2	ASGLAPSSHIRAPWNTGELF
few	TRBV14	-	TRBJ2-2	ASSQGLTNTGELF
medium-sized	TRBV23-1	-	TRBJ2-7	ASRTGVSSYEQY
few	TRBV27	TRBD1	TRBJ2-5	ASRTLTGEEQTQY
few	TRBV6-5	-	TRBJ1-1	ASSYWSGWYPTEAF
-	TRBV4-1	TRBD1	TRBJ2-2	ASSPTGTGNTGELF
few	TRBV4-1	TRBD2	TRBJ2-4	ASSQVGLAGENIQY
-	TRBV11-3	-	TRBJ1-3	ASSPTAGQGGNTIY
-	TRBV9	-	TRBJ2-2	ASSVAPGPERNTGELF
few	TRBV6-5	TRBD1	TRBJ1-2	ASSYNRDSTIGYT
few	TRBV15	-	TRBJ2-7	ATSRDPAGSSYEQY
-	TRBV7-3	TRBD1	TRBJ2-3	ASSPLTGADTQY
medium-sized	TRBV2	TRBD2	TRBJ2-3	ASRGTSGITDTQY
-	TRBV27	-	TRBJ2-3	ASSLDSRHTQY
-	TRBV19	TRBD1	TRBJ2-5	ASSTTGTGRETQY
few	TRBV6-5	-	TRBJ2-7	ASRTSDRHSEQY
few	TRBV5-1	TRBD2	TRBJ2-5	ASSFGGRPQETQY
-	TRBV5-1	TRBD1	TRBJ1-1	ASSLVQGTEAF
-	TRBV4-2	-	TRBJ2-7	ASSLHLSEQSLYEQY